The 25 T cell receptor beta chains presented below share a single source sample, sequenced in a study of cytomegalovirus exposure and HLA in healthy donors. A multiplex PCR was run with 60 Vbeta primers and 13 Jbeta primers. Generated by immunoSEQ multiplex PCR, the TCRdb table keeps only in-frame clones and is missing some. The repertoire consists of about 80,000 clones, with around 77% occurring once and the leading ten covering about 3.5%. Sequenced material: PBMCs. The receptors were gathered from a man aged 50-59 years in good health and CMV-seronegative.

The J gene is TRBJ2-3, the V gene TRBV19; TRBD2 agrees at 13 bases. This CDR3 has 16 residues. The V gene's germline CDR1 is LNHDA and CDR2 SQIVND (reference sequence). V lost 3 bases to trimming and J lost 2 bases; unmatched junction nucleotides: 2. CDR3 sequence (DNA): TGTGCCAGTAGTATCGGGACTAGCGGGGCCACAGATACGCAGTATTTT. Translated: CASSIGTSGATDTQYF.

As for this clone: One end of the junction is discordant with germline, which a read error may explain. The V and J genes are TRBV7-7 and TRBJ2-1, with TRBD1 as a possible D gene (5 bases). The CDR3 runs 15 residues. The germline gives CDR1 SSHAT, CDR2 FNYEAQ (reference sequence). In DNA, the CDR3 is TGTGCTAGCAGTTTCCGACAGAGCTCCTACAATGAGCAGTTCTTC. It yields the protein CASSFRQSSYNEQFF.

This clone was found a few times. The chain couples TRBV7-8 to TRBJ2-3; perhaps TRBD2 as D (6 bases). The CDR3 spans 19 residues. Per the germline V gene, CDR1 is SGHVS and CDR2 is FQNEAQ. V lost 5 bases to trimming and J lost 2 bases, with 26 bases between them. In DNA, the CDR3 is TGTGCCAGCAGCCCACCCCGTGAGGTAGCGGCACACACCACAGATACGCAGTATTTT. Amino acid sequence: CASSPPREVAAHTTDTQYF.

This chain links TRBV19 with TRBJ1-1; TRBD1 agrees at 7 bases. The CDR3 sequence is 17 residues long. Germline loops: CDR1 LNHDA, CDR2 SQIVND (reference sequence). Losses at the gene ends were 1 base for V and 2 bases for J; bases not matched to a gene: 10. The CDR3 coding sequence is TGTGCCAGTAGTATAGTTCACGCGGGACAGTCAAACACTGAAGCTTTCTTT. This translates into CASSIVHAGQSNTEAFF.

This clone was detected only a few times. This chain uses TRBV5-5 with TRBJ1-5; 7 nucleotides line up with TRBD1. This CDR3 spans 15 amino acids. V gave up 0 bases and J gave up 6 bases; unmatched junction bases: 6. The germline CDR1 and CDR2 sequences are SGHKS and YYEKEE (reference sequence). In DNA, the CDR3 is TGTGCCAGCAGCTTGGAGAGACAGGGAAGTCAGCCCCAGCATTTT. Translation gives CASSLERQGSQPQHF.

The chain employs TRBV4-1 and TRBJ2-1, with 7 bases aligning to TRBD2. Germline lookup yields CDR1 MGHRA and CDR2 YSYEKL. There are 16 residues in the CDR3. Germline trimming cut 6 bases from V and 0 bases from J; bases unmatched to any gene: 8. The CDR3 DNA follows: TGCGCCAGCAGTCTTAAACCGGGGGGCTCCTACAATGAGCAGTTCTTC. Encoded protein: CASSLKPGGSYNEQFF.

This sequence joins TRBV5-8 and TRBJ1-2; a weak D match, TRBD1 (6 bases). The CDR3 has 14 amino acids. Trimming cost V 5 bases and J 4 bases, with 15 bases left between them. CDR1 and CDR2 (germline): SGHTS, YDEGEE. CDR3 sequence (DNA): TGTGCCAGCAGTGTTCAGGGACAAGGCTATGGCTACACCTTC. It translates to CASSVQGQGYGYTF.

This clone appeared a single time. The CDR3 DNA follows: TGTGCCAGCAGTTATGGGGGGGCCTACACCGGGGAGCTGTTTTTT. It is translated as CASSYGGAYTGELFF. The V gene is TRBV6-5, the J gene TRBJ2-2; the D gene is possibly TRBD2 (7 bases). This CDR3 region has 15 residues. V was pared by 3 bases and J by 3 bases, with 11 bases between. Germline CDR1 reads MNHEY; CDR2 reads SVGAGI.

The chain has TRBV5-1 and TRBJ1-2, with TRBD1 matching over 8 bases. In germline, CDR1 is SGHRS, CDR2 YFSETQ. The CDR3 length is 16 residues. Trimming took 0 bases from V and 0 from J; bases not matched to a gene: 4. The CDR3 DNA is TGCGCCAGCAGCTTGGGAGACAGGGGAGCTAACTATGGCTACACCTTC. It specifies CASSLGDRGANYGYTF.

This clone was picked up one time. The chain recombines TRBV19 with TRBJ1-5; no definite D call. The CDR3 spans 13 residues. The germline V and J ends were trimmed by 6 bases and 4 bases, with 10 bases remaining between them. Germline CDR1 LNHDA, CDR2 SQIVND (reference sequence). CDR3 nucleotide sequence: TGTGCCAGTAGGACCGGGGAAAATCAGCCCCAGCATTTT. This codes for CASRTGENQPQHF.

The chain uses TRBV28 and TRBJ2-5, with 8 bases that match TRBD2. The J call may be wrong; the DNA end is better matched by TRBJ2-7. This CDR3 has 15 residues. The germline V gene encodes CDR1 MDHEN and CDR2 SYDVKM. As DNA, the CDR3 is TGTGCCAGCAGTCACCCCGCGGGGGGCGGTTACGAGCAGTACTTC. Its translation: CASSHPAGGGYEQYF.

The genes are TRBV5-1 and TRBJ2-1; 11 nucleotides agree with TRBD1. This CDR3 is 15 amino acids long. Per the germline V gene, CDR1 is SGHRS and CDR2 is YFSETQ. J was trimmed by 9 bases and V by 5 bases; bases with no gene match: 10. The CDR3 sequence: CASSRDRGVIVEQFF. CDR3 DNA: TGCGCCAGCAGTAGGGACAGGGGGGTTATTGTTGAGCAGTTCTTC.

This clone was counted only a few times. This chain links TRBV7-2 with TRBJ2-3; 16 bases align to TRBD2. CDR3 length: 17 amino acids. Germline V CDR1 and CDR2: SGHTA, FQGNSA. With 4 bases clipped from V and 5 bases from J, the junction kept 6 bases outside the gene matches. CDR3 residues: CASSSGTSGGAIDTQYF. The CDR3 DNA reads as TGTGCCAGCAGCTCAGGGACTAGCGGGGGGGCTATAGATACGCAGTATTTT.

In its sample, this clone was seen a few times. The CDR3 sequence is CASSPGTVDSTDTQYF. CDR3 in DNA: TGCGCCAGCAGCCCCGGGACAGTGGATAGCACAGATACGCAGTATTTT. V gene TRBV5-1 combines with J gene TRBJ2-3, with 7 nucleotides matching TRBD1. Trimming took 4 bases from V and 0 from J; bases not matched to a gene: 8. CDR1 SGHRS and CDR2 YFSETQ come from the germline V gene. The CDR3 is made up of 16 amino acids.

The rearrangement uses TRBV7-8 and TRBJ2-6, with a tentative D call TRBD2 (5 bases). Per the germline V gene, CDR1 is SGHVS and CDR2 is FQNEAQ. V was pared by 2 bases and J by 4 bases, with 9 bases between. The CDR3 has 15 residues. The DNA of the CDR3 is TGTGCCAGCAGCTTACGGGGAACGGGGGCCAACGTCCTGACTTTC. It codes for CASSLRGTGANVLTF. The entire variable domain, with the rest obtained from reference TRBV7-8 and TRBJ2-6, is as follows: GAGVSQSPRYKVAKRGQDVALRCDPISGHVSLFWYQQALGQGPEFLTYFQNEAQLDKSGLPSDRFFAERPEGSVSTLKIQRTQQEDSAVYLCASSLRGTGANVLTFGAGSRLTVL.

This clone was counted once. The gene calls are TRBV7-3 and TRBJ1-1, with D hard to call. The CDR3 totals 14 residues. Germline V gene data show CDR1 as SGHTA and CDR2 as FQGTGA. Trimming stripped 2 bases from V and 0 bases from J, with 7 bases between. CDR3 nucleotide sequence: TGTGCCAGCAGCTTATCCCACATGAACACTGAAGCTTTCTTT. Protein product: CASSLSHMNTEAFF.

The chain combines TRBV4-1 with TRBJ2-7; 11 bases match TRBD1. Germline-derived CDR1 and CDR2 are MGHRA and YSYEKL. CDR3 length: 15 amino acids. J gave up 3 bases and V 2 bases, and 3 bases lay outside the gene matches. The CDR3, as DNA: TGCGCCAGCAGCCAATCCGGGACAGGGGGCTACGAGCAGTACTTC. As protein: CASSQSGTGGYEQYF.

The chain uses TRBV2 and TRBJ2-7, with TRBD1 matching over 9 bases. The CDR3 is 16 amino acids. V shed 7 bases, J shed 2 bases, and the junction held 12 bases outside the gene matches. In germline, CDR1 is SNHLY, CDR2 FYNNEI. This CDR3 reads CASKPSTGGKAYEQYF. The CDR3 nucleotides are TGTGCCAGCAAACCATCTACAGGGGGCAAGGCCTACGAGCAGTACTTC.

V gene TRBV5-6 combines with J gene TRBJ2-5, with unresolved D. V lost 1 base and J lost 5, with 12 bases in between. There are 14 residues in the CDR3. Germline loops: CDR1 SGHDT, CDR2 YYEEEE. The CDR3 DNA follows: TGTGCCAGCAGCTTGCAGGCTTCAACGGAGACCCAGTACTTC. It specifies CASSLQASTETQYF.

The chain couples TRBV11-3 to TRBJ1-3; D remains unclear. Germline CDR1 is SGHNT and CDR2 is YENEEA. The CDR3 covers 13 residues. The ends were cut back, 1 base at V and 4 bases at J, with 5 bases in the middle. This CDR3 reads CASSLGAGNTIYF. Here the CDR3 DNA reads TGTGCCAGCAGCTTAGGGGCCGGAAACACCATATATTTT.

The chain recombines TRBV5-6 with TRBJ1-5; 9 bases line up with TRBD1. The germline V gene encodes CDR1 SGHDT and CDR2 YYEEEE. V shed 2 bases and J 3 bases; nucleotides not matched to a gene: 3. This CDR3 has 15 residues. CDR3 DNA sequence: TGTGCCAGCAGCTTACAGGGGGCTATCAATCAGCCCCAGCATTTT. Its translation: CASSLQGAINQPQHF.

The chain carries TRBV9 and TRBJ2-1; TRBD2 agrees at 8 bases. Germline loops: CDR1 SGDLS, CDR2 YYNGEE. The junction had 4 bases not matched to a gene; V was cut back by 0 bases and J by 8 bases. The CDR3 extends over 14 amino acids. The CDR3 DNA reads as TGTGCCAGCAGCGTAGTAGGGACTAGTTATGAGCAGTTCTTC. Translating it yields CASSVVGTSYEQFF.

The chain is built from TRBV7-2 and TRBJ1-2, with TRBD1 as a possible D gene (6 bases). The CDR3 loop spans 14 amino acids. The germline V gene has CDR1 SGHTA and CDR2 FQGNSA. Trimming took off 5 bases at V and 2 bases at J, with 12 bases between the two ends. The CDR3 is CASSRPGQNYGYTF. DNA for the CDR3: TGTGCCAGCAGCCGACCGGGACAAAACTATGGCTACACCTTC.

The rearrangement links TRBV5-1 to TRBJ2-5; D possibly corresponds to TRBD2 (5 bases). The V end was cut by 3 bases, the J end by 4 bases, with 7 bases between. From germline, CDR1 is SGHRS and CDR2 YFSETQ. This CDR3 region has 12 residues. The chain's CDR3 is CASSSGIETQYF. The CDR3 bases are TGCGCCAGCAGCTCGGGAATAGAGACCCAGTACTTC.

The chain carries TRBV27 and TRBJ2-6; D gene ambiguous. CDR3 size: 15 residues. The V end lost 5 bases, the J end lost 0 bases, and 8 bases lay between the germline ends. Germline V gene lookup returns CDR1 MNHEY and CDR2 SMNVEV (reference sequence). The CDR3 reads CASSAPGSGANVLTF. The CDR3 region has the DNA TGTGCCAGCAGTGCGCCCGGCTCTGGGGCCAACGTCCTGACTTTC.